The 32 T cell receptor beta chains in this list originate from one sample, sequenced in a study of cytotoxic CD8 clonotypes in ibrutinib-treated CLL. Some clones are missing from TCRdb's copy, which holds only in-frame ones; the method was immunoSEQ multiplex PCR. Of around 300,000 clones in the sample, 80% were seen once. The source was PBMCs, collected before ibrutinib treatment. The origin of the receptors is a human donor with chronic lymphocytic leukemia.

The V call is TRBV27, the J call TRBJ2-3, with D possibly being TRBD2 (5 bases). Trimming pared 5 bases from V and 2 bases from J, leaving 14 bases between. The CDR3 is 15 residues long. Germline lookup yields CDR1 MNHEY and CDR2 SMNVEV (reference sequence). The CDR3 bases are TGTGCCAGCAGTCTCAGACTAACGAACACAGATACGCAGTATTTT. This sequence encodes CASSLRLTNTDTQYF.

This clone was counted between two and nine times. The gene calls are TRBV30 and TRBJ2-1, with a possible D match to TRBD2 (5 bases). CDR1 and CDR2 from the germline V gene are GTSNPN and SVGIG (reference sequence). Trimming shortened V by 2 bases and J by 4 bases, and 6 bases separated the two germline ends. This CDR3 spans 12 amino acids. The CDR3 DNA follows: TGTGCCTGGAGTAGGGAGTACAATGAGCAGTTCTTC. It translates to CAWSREYNEQFF.

The CDR3, as DNA: TGTGCCAGCAGCGTAGCTGGGGGGCGCACTGAAGCTTTCTTT. It codes for CASSVAGGRTEAFF. V usage is TRBV9 and J usage is TRBJ1-1, with D perhaps matching TRBD1 (6 bases). Germline V CDR1 and CDR2: SGDLS, YYNGEE. The V gene lost 0 bases and the J gene lost 4 bases, with 10 bases spanning the gap. The CDR3 sequence is 14 residues long.

The V call is TRBV10-3, the J call TRBJ2-1, with TRBD2 matching 11 bases. The CDR3 totals 15 residues. Losses at the gene ends were 6 bases for V and 7 bases for J; bases not matched to a gene: 8. Germline V gene data show CDR1 as ENHRY and CDR2 as SYGVKD. The CDR3 loop is CAIRLAGGLRNEQFF. The CDR3, as DNA: TGTGCCATCAGGTTAGCGGGAGGGCTTCGGAATGAGCAGTTCTTC.

This clone was seen just once. The chain joins TRBV5-1 to TRBJ2-3; the match to TRBD1 covers 9 bases. Germline V gene lookup returns CDR1 SGHRS and CDR2 YFSETQ. The CDR3 has 15 amino acids. V gave up 5 bases and J gave up 0 bases; unmatched junction bases: 4. CDR3: CASRGQGHSTDTQYF. CDR3 nucleotides: TGCGCCAGCAGGGGACAGGGTCATAGCACAGATACGCAGTATTTT.

This chain links TRBV30 with TRBJ2-5, with 11 bases lining up with TRBD2. The junction had 6 bases not matched to a gene; V was cut back by 0 bases and J by 0 bases. Germline lookup yields CDR1 GTSNPN and CDR2 SVGIG (reference sequence). This CDR3 is built from 17 residues. The CDR3: CAWSVPSGRKDQETQYF. The DNA of the CDR3 is TGTGCCTGGAGTGTCCCTAGCGGGAGGAAAGACCAAGAGACCCAGTACTTC.

The CDR3, as DNA: TGTGCCAGCAGCGTAGGAGGGGGACAGGAAAGCTACGAGCAGTACTTC. Protein sequence: CASSVGGGQESYEQYF. J is TRBJ2-7 and V is TRBV9; 8 bases align to TRBD1. Germline loops: CDR1 SGDLS, CDR2 YYNGEE. The CDR3 runs 16 residues. V lost 0 bases and J lost 3; bases outside the gene matches: 8.

The chain is built from TRBV19 and TRBJ2-7, with 10 positions matching TRBD1. The germline V gene encodes CDR1 LNHDA and CDR2 SQIVND (reference sequence). The CDR3 is 20 residues long. Trimming took 4 bases from V and 3 from J; bases not matched to a gene: 21. The CDR3 loop reads CASSSGIWGTGEVTGYEQYF. The CDR3 DNA sequence: TGTGCCAGTAGTAGCGGTATTTGGGGGACAGGGGAGGTTACTGGCTACGAGCAGTACTTC.

The table lists this clone with a few counts. V usage is TRBV19 and J usage is TRBJ2-7; 16 nucleotides agree with TRBD2. Germline CDR1 LNHDA, CDR2 SQIVND (reference sequence). There are 17 residues in the CDR3. V shed 3 bases and J 5 bases; nucleotides not matched to a gene: 7. The CDR3 sequence: CASSISGTSGRVHEQYF. Written as DNA, the CDR3 is TGTGCCAGTAGTATCTCCGGGACTAGCGGGAGGGTCCACGAGCAGTACTTC.

The chain joins TRBV29-1 to TRBJ2-2; perhaps TRBD2 as D (7 bases). Trimming removed 7 bases from V and 0 bases from J, with 15 bases in between. The CDR3 covers 15 residues. Germline V gene lookup returns CDR1 SQVTM and CDR2 ANQGSEA. The CDR3 here is CSAVGGPTNTGELFF. In nucleotides, the CDR3 is TGCAGCGCCGTGGGGGGGCCAACGAACACCGGGGAGCTGTTTTTT.

V is TRBV27 and J is TRBJ2-7; TRBD2 might be the D (6 bases). Trimming left V 6 bases short and J 3 bases short, with 15 bases between. The CDR3 runs 14 residues. Germline V gives CDR1 MNHEY, CDR2 SMNVEV (reference sequence). The CDR3 loop is CASRPGVVGYEQYF. CDR3 in DNA: TGTGCCAGCAGACCGGGAGTTGTCGGCTACGAGCAGTACTTC.

The chain links TRBV7-2 to TRBJ2-7; a weak D match, TRBD2 (6 bases). Germline V lookup: CDR1 SGHTA, CDR2 FQGNSA. This CDR3 is 13 amino acids long. Trimming left V 3 bases short and J 3 bases short, with 9 bases between. In DNA, the CDR3 is TGTGCCAGCAGCTTTGGAGGGAACTACGAGCAGTACTTC. Its protein product is CASSFGGNYEQYF.

This clone was counted a few times. The J gene is TRBJ2-7, the V gene TRBV10-2; TRBD2 aligns across 8 bases. The CDR3 runs 15 residues. Trimming removed 6 bases from V and 4 bases from J; junction bases left unmatched: 11. The germline CDR1 and CDR2 sequences are WSHSY and SAAADI. CDR3 loop: CASRESGLVEYEQYF. CDR3 DNA sequence: TGCGCCAGCAGGGAATCGGGACTAGTCGAGTACGAGCAGTACTTC.

This clone appeared a few times. The rearrangement joins TRBV7-3 to TRBJ1-2; D is uncertain. The CDR3 sequence is 12 residues long. Per the germline V gene, CDR1 is SGHTA and CDR2 is FQGTGA. Trimming cost V 7 bases and J 8 bases, with 14 bases left between them. CDR3 loop: CASNQPLGGYTF. The CDR3 DNA reads TGTGCCAGCAACCAGCCATTGGGGGGCTACACCTTC.

V gene TRBV27 combines with J gene TRBJ2-3; D is undetermined. There are 17 residues in the CDR3. Per germline, CDR1 MNHEY and CDR2 SMNVEV (reference sequence). V lost 5 bases and J lost 6, with 24 bases in between. Written as DNA, the CDR3 is TGTGCCAGCAGTCTTACCCCCCCGGCGCGCCCTTGGGATACGCAGTATTTT. It is translated as CASSLTPPARPWDTQYF.

The J gene is TRBJ2-1, the V gene TRBV30; D gene unclear. The germline V gene encodes CDR1 GTSNPN and CDR2 SVGIG (reference sequence). V lost 7 bases and J 6 bases, leaving 19 bases between the germline ends. This CDR3 has 14 residues. The CDR3 region is CASRFPGSGNEQFF. The CDR3 DNA is TGTGCCTCAAGGTTCCCCGGATCCGGCAATGAGCAGTTCTTC.

V is TRBV4-2 and J is TRBJ2-7, with TRBD1 matching over 9 bases. CDR1 is LGHNA, CDR2 YNFKEQ, per germline. This CDR3 has 13 amino acids. J lost 0 bases, V lost 10 bases, and 4 bases had no gene match. This chain's CDR3 is CATSTGGSYEQYF. The CDR3 DNA sequence: TGTGCCACCTCGACAGGGGGCTCCTACGAGCAGTACTTC.

CDR3 protein: CASSVGPGETQYF. CDR3 DNA: TGTGCCAGCAGCGTAGGTCCCGGGGAGACCCAGTACTTC. This chain links TRBV9 with TRBJ2-5; D unresolved. Trimming shortened V by 0 bases and J by 5 bases, and 8 bases separated the two germline ends. Germline-derived CDR1 and CDR2 are SGDLS and YYNGEE. This CDR3 is built from 13 residues.

The chain employs TRBV15 and TRBJ2-7; 8 nucleotides line up with TRBD1. The length of the CDR3 is 14 residues. V lost 5 bases and J lost 1; bases outside the gene matches: 4. Germline CDR1 reads LNHNV; CDR2 reads YYDKDF (reference sequence). The CDR3 reads CATSYRQGSYEQYF. The CDR3 DNA is TGTGCCACCAGCTACCGACAGGGGTCCTACGAGCAGTACTTC.

The chain combines TRBV19 with TRBJ2-2, with 12 positions matching TRBD2. After removal of 2 bases from V and 1 base from J, the junction contained 2 bases not matched to a gene. CDR1 is LNHDA, CDR2 SQIVND, per germline (reference sequence). The CDR3 length is 17 residues. The CDR3 bases are TGTGCCAGTAGTATACGACTAGCGGGAGTGAACACCGGGGAGCTGTTTTTT. It yields the protein CASSIRLAGVNTGELFF. The full variable domain, completed using reference TRBV19 and TRBJ2-2, is DGGITQSPKYLFRKEGQNVTLSCEQNLNHDAMYWYRQDPGQGLRLIYYSQIVNDFQKGDIAEGYSVSREKKESFPLTVTSAQKNPTAFYLCASSIRLAGVNTGELFFGEGSRLTVL.

There are a few counts of this clone. This rearrangement joins TRBV6-5 to TRBJ1-2; 9 nucleotides match TRBD1. CDR1 MNHEY and CDR2 SVGAGI come from the germline V gene. The length of the CDR3 is 15 residues. V was pared by 2 bases and J by 6 bases, with 7 bases of the junction left unmatched. CDR3 amino acids: CASSYTPGQGDGYTF. The CDR3 DNA is TGTGCCAGCAGTTACACACCGGGACAGGGCGATGGCTACACCTTC.

In its sample, this clone was seen a few times. The chain has TRBV7-9 and TRBJ1-2, with D maybe TRBD1 (6 bases). Deletions cut 5 bases from V and 4 bases from J, with 11 bases between. The CDR3 contains 13 residues. Per the germline V gene, CDR1 is SEHNR and CDR2 is FQNEAQ (reference sequence). CDR3 nucleotide sequence: TGTGCCAGCAGCCCGCAGGGGACCTATGGCTACACCTTC. Its translation: CASSPQGTYGYTF.

This clone has only a few counts. This chain links TRBV5-1 with TRBJ1-1, with unresolved D. The CDR3 extends over 11 amino acids. V shed 0 bases and J shed 10 bases, with 7 bases lying between them. Looked up from germline, CDR1 is SGHRS and CDR2 is YFSETQ. The CDR3 nucleotides read TGCGCCAGCAGCTTGGGAAGTATAGCTTTCTTT. This gives the protein CASSLGSIAFF.

This chain links TRBV6-4 with TRBJ2-1; D uncertain. With 0 bases removed from V and 3 bases from J, the gap between germline ends came to 18 bases. This CDR3 contains 18 residues. In germline, CDR1 is MRHNA, CDR2 SNTAGT. The CDR3, as DNA: TGTGCCAGCAGTGACTCTTACTCCCCGCTCGAGAACTACAATGAGCAGTTCTTC. Its translation is CASSDSYSPLENYNEQFF.

The chain uses TRBV7-9 and TRBJ1-3; D remains unclear. Germline CDR1 is SEHNR and CDR2 is FQNEAQ (reference sequence). The CDR3 is 13 residues long. V gave up 1 base and J gave up 2 bases, with 3 bases separating them. This chain's CDR3 is CASSLDTGNTIYF. In DNA, the CDR3 is TGTGCCAGCAGCTTAGATACTGGAAACACCATATATTTT.

The J gene is TRBJ2-1, the V gene TRBV7-2; 7 bases map to TRBD2. Germline CDR1 SGHTA, CDR2 FQGNSA. With 0 bases clipped from V and 3 bases from J, the junction kept 2 bases outside the gene matches. This CDR3 contains 15 residues. In DNA, the CDR3 is TGTGCCAGCAGCTTAGCGGGAGGGGTCTACAATGAGCAGTTCTTC. It encodes CASSLAGGVYNEQFF.

V usage is TRBV5-1 and J usage is TRBJ2-1; 8 bases match TRBD1. The CDR3 sequence is 13 residues long. V shed 7 bases and J 4 bases; nucleotides not matched to a gene: 4. Germline V CDR1 and CDR2: SGHRS, YFSETQ. The CDR3 nucleotides are TGCGCCAGCTACCGGGACAGGTACAATGAGCAGTTCTTC. Translation: CASYRDRYNEQFF.

The V and J genes are TRBV7-9 and TRBJ2-5, with D possibly being TRBD2 (6 bases). The CDR3 is 15 residues long. The germline gives CDR1 SEHNR, CDR2 FQNEAQ (reference sequence). The V gene lost 0 bases and the J gene lost 4 bases, with 12 bases spanning the gap. The CDR3 reads CASSLAVAEGETQYF. DNA of the CDR3: TGTGCCAGCAGCTTAGCTGTAGCGGAGGGAGAGACCCAGTACTTC.

The chain is built from TRBV23-1 and TRBJ2-1; 10 bases are shared with TRBD1. TRBV23-1 counts as an open reading frame of uncertain function. J was trimmed by 4 bases and V by 1 base; bases with no gene match: 4. The CDR3 extends over 16 amino acids. The CDR3 protein is CASSQFLGQGYNEQFF. The CDR3 DNA reads TGCGCCAGCAGTCAATTTCTGGGACAGGGGTACAATGAGCAGTTCTTC.

The chain combines TRBV11-2 with TRBJ2-7, with unresolved D. CDR3 length: 15 residues. Between the trimmed V and J ends, which lost 1 base and 3 bases, there was a span of 13 bases. Germline CDR1 SGHAT, CDR2 FQNNGV. CDR3 sequence reads: CASSLVWGMDYEQYF. In DNA, the CDR3 is TGTGCCAGCAGCTTAGTTTGGGGAATGGACTACGAGCAGTACTTC. Based on the CDR3 plus reference TRBV11-2 and TRBJ2-7, the full variable domain is EAGVAQSPRYKIIEKRQSVAFWCNPISGHATLYWYQQILGQGPKLLIQFQNNGVVDDSQLPKDRFSAERLKGVDSTLKIQPAKLEDSAVYLCASSLVWGMDYEQYFGPGTRLTVT.

The chain uses TRBV5-1 and TRBJ2-3; D unresolved. There are 15 residues in the CDR3. Per the germline V gene, CDR1 is SGHRS and CDR2 is YFSETQ. Trimming removed 0 bases from V and 6 bases from J, with 14 bases in between. This CDR3 is CASSLGASLIDTQYF. CDR3 sequence (DNA): TGCGCCAGCAGCTTGGGGGCTAGTCTAATTGATACGCAGTATTTT.

The rearrangement uses TRBV5-4 and TRBJ2-1; unclear D gene. Germline assignment: CDR1 SGHNT and CDR2 YYREEE (reference sequence). The CDR3 is made up of 11 amino acids. The germline V and J ends were trimmed by 2 bases and 8 bases, with 5 bases remaining between them. This CDR3 is CASSFTDEQFF. The CDR3 bases are TGTGCCAGCAGCTTTACCGATGAGCAGTTCTTC. The full variable domain, its missing parts supplied by reference TRBV5-4 and TRBJ2-1, is ETGVTQSPTHLIKTRGQQVTLRCSSQSGHNTVSWYQQALGQGPQFIFQYYREEENGRGNFPPRFSGLQFPNYSSELNVNALELDDSALYLCASSFTDEQFFGPGTRLTVL.